One sample yielded the 27 T cell receptor beta chains listed below, sequenced in a study of blood T cell repertoires in COVID-19. Sequencing used immunoSEQ multiplex PCR; TCRdb keeps in-frame clones, though not all of them. The sample shows some 290,000 clones, around 89% of them seen only once. Sequenced material: peripheral blood. Receptor source: a woman aged 35 to 49 with COVID-19, enrolled during active disease.

The chain joins TRBV7-2 to TRBJ2-2; TRBD1 aligns across 9 bases. CDR3 length: 17 amino acids. The trim removed 1 base at V and 2 bases at J, leaving 5 bases unmatched. Germline V gene data show CDR1 as SGHTA and CDR2 as FQGNSA. CDR3 in DNA: TGTGCCAGCAGCTTAGGGGGACAGGGCCGTAACACCGGGGAGCTGTTTTTT. Its translation: CASSLGGQGRNTGELFF.

The rearrangement joins TRBV30 to TRBJ1-5; 10 bases line up with TRBD1. V was clipped by 6 bases and J by 6 bases; unmatched bases: 5. CDR3 length: 13 residues. The germline CDR1 and CDR2 sequences are GTSNPN and SVGIG (reference sequence). The CDR3 sequence: CACGQGEGQPQHF. CDR3 coding DNA: TGTGCCTGCGGACAGGGGGAAGGTCAGCCCCAGCATTTT.

V usage is TRBV5-1 and J usage is TRBJ2-7; D possibly corresponds to TRBD2 (7 bases). V was cut by 6 bases and J by 5 bases, with 24 bases left in between. CDR1 is SGHRS and CDR2 is YFSETQ in the germline V gene. The CDR3 sequence is 16 residues long. The CDR3 here is CASTDDRGGAANEQYF. The CDR3 bases are TGCGCCAGCACCGACGATCGAGGGGGGGCAGCCAACGAGCAGTACTTC. Drawing the rest from reference TRBV5-1 and TRBJ2-7, the complete variable domain is KAGVTQTPRYLIKTRGQQVTLSCSPISGHRSVSWYQQTPGQGLQFLFEYFSETQRNKGNFPGRFSGRQFSNSRSEMNVSTLELGDSALYLCASTDDRGGAANEQYFGPGTRLTVT.

This rearrangement joins TRBV19 to TRBJ1-1; TRBD1 might be the D (5 bases). Germline V gene data show CDR1 as LNHDA and CDR2 as SQIVND (reference sequence). This CDR3 has 16 residues. V lost 1 base to trimming and J lost 5 bases, with 17 bases between them. CDR3 loop: CASSIGTTRKGTEAFF. For the CDR3, the DNA is TGTGCCAGTAGTATAGGGACGACAAGGAAGGGGACTGAAGCTTTCTTT.

V gene TRBV11-3 combines with J gene TRBJ2-7, with D possibly TRBD1 on 5 matching bases. The length of the CDR3 is 14 residues. The germline V gene encodes CDR1 SGHNT and CDR2 YENEEA. The V gene lost 1 base and the J gene lost 3 bases, with 10 bases spanning the gap. CDR3 residues: CASSLGGSFYEQYF. The CDR3 bases are TGTGCCAGCAGCTTAGGGGGCAGCTTCTACGAGCAGTACTTC.

The rearrangement uses TRBV24-1 and TRBJ2-1; D may be TRBD1 (5 bases). The CDR3 is made up of 12 amino acids. Germline V gene data show CDR1 as KGHDR and CDR2 as SFDVKD. V was cut by 12 bases and J by 4 bases, with 12 bases left in between. In DNA form, the CDR3 reads TGTGCCTCATCCCAGGGATACAATGAGCAGTTCTTC. As protein: CASSQGYNEQFF.

The chain recombines TRBV28 with TRBJ2-7; D might be TRBD2 (5 bases). The CDR3 is 15 residues long. Trimming pared 6 bases from V and 2 bases from J, leaving 17 bases between. CDR1 is MDHEN, CDR2 SYDVKM, per germline. The CDR3 loop reads CASSPTPGTAYEQYF. The CDR3 coding sequence is TGTGCCAGCAGCCCCACTCCGGGAACAGCCTACGAGCAGTACTTC.

The rearrangement links TRBV5-6 to TRBJ2-2, with D maybe TRBD1 (5 bases). V shed 7 bases and J shed 4 bases, with 8 bases lying between them. CDR1 SGHDT and CDR2 YYEEEE come from the germline V gene. The CDR3 is 12 amino acids. The chain's CDR3 is CASGAATGELFF. In nucleotides, the CDR3 is TGTGCCAGCGGGGCAGCCACCGGGGAGCTGTTTTTT.

The chain has TRBV15 and TRBJ1-3, with D maybe TRBD1 (5 bases). The CDR3 is 17 amino acids. V was trimmed by 1 base and J by 0 bases, leaving 13 bases between them. Per the germline V gene, CDR1 is LNHNV and CDR2 is YYDKDF (reference sequence). CDR3 nucleotides: TGTGCCACCAGCAGAGGCGGGGGTTCCCCCTCTGGAAACACCATATATTTT. It is translated as CATSRGGGSPSGNTIYF.

This clone was observed a single time. The rearrangement uses TRBV29-1 and TRBJ2-3; 10 positions match TRBD1. Germline V gene sequence: CDR1 SQVTM, CDR2 ANQGSEA. Unmatched junction bases numbered 5, after V lost 6 bases and J lost 5 bases. The CDR3 is 13 residues long. CDR3 region: CSVERDRGDTQYF. The DNA of the CDR3 is TGCAGCGTCGAACGGGACAGGGGAGATACGCAGTATTTT.

The rearrangement joins TRBV6-2 or TRBV6-3 to TRBJ2-2, with TRBD2 as a possible D gene (5 bases). Germline V lookup: CDR1 MNHEY, CDR2 SVGEGT. This CDR3 contains 15 residues. Trimming cost V 7 bases and J 4 bases, with 16 bases left between them. Here the CDR3 DNA reads TGTGCCAGCACCCCTTACCGAAGCGGCACCGGGGAGCTGTTTTTT. It yields the protein CASTPYRSGTGELFF.

The chain links TRBV5-1 to TRBJ1-1; 9 bases fit TRBD1. V lost 1 base to trimming and J lost 1 base; unmatched junction nucleotides: 5. From germline, CDR1 is SGHRS and CDR2 YFSETQ. CDR3 size: 16 residues. In DNA form, the CDR3 reads TGCGCCAGCAGCTTGACAACAGGGGGCGCGAACACTGAAGCTTTCTTT. Protein product: CASSLTTGGANTEAFF.

The V and J genes are TRBV11-2 and TRBJ1-4, with 9 bases lining up with TRBD1. The CDR3 runs to 16 residues. Germline V gene data show CDR1 as SGHAT and CDR2 as FQNNGV. V lost 5 bases, J lost 13 bases, and 17 bases stayed unmatched. The DNA for the CDR3 is TGTGCCAGCAGCCGGGGGCCGAGACAGGGGGGCCAGCTACTGTTTTTT. This codes for CASSRGPRQGGQLLFF.

J is TRBJ1-5 and V is TRBV6-2 or TRBV6-3; D call uncertain. The V end lost 4 bases, the J end lost 0 bases, and 10 bases lay between the germline ends. Germline V gene lookup returns CDR1 MNHEY and CDR2 SVGEGT. The CDR3 is 15 residues long. In nucleotides, the CDR3 is TGTGCCAGCAGTTTAGGACTGAGTAGCAATCAGCCCCAGCATTTT. Protein product: CASSLGLSSNQPQHF.

This sequence joins TRBV27 and TRBJ2-5; 10 bases map to TRBD2. After removal of 1 base from V and 2 bases from J, the junction contained 7 bases not matched to a gene. There are 17 residues in the CDR3. CDR1 and CDR2 (germline): MNHEY, SMNVEV (reference sequence). CDR3 in DNA: TGTGCCAGCAGTTTATTAGGCAGCGGGAGGGTACAAGAGACCCAGTACTTC. Translation gives CASSLLGSGRVQETQYF.

The V and J genes are TRBV5-1 and TRBJ2-3, with D maybe TRBD1 (6 bases). The CDR3 is 18 amino acids. The V gene lost 0 bases and the J gene lost 2 bases, with 19 bases spanning the gap. The germline V gene encodes CDR1 SGHRS and CDR2 YFSETQ. As DNA, the CDR3 is TGCGCCAGCAGCTTGGGGGGGCGATGGTCAGGGGACACAGATACGCAGTATTTT. This gives the protein CASSLGGRWSGDTDTQYF.

This clone was seen just once. The chain employs TRBV6-2 or TRBV6-3 and TRBJ2-7; possibly TRBD1 for D (6 bases). Per germline, CDR1 MNHEY and CDR2 SVGEGT. V was cut by 2 bases and J by 0 bases, with 11 bases left in between. This CDR3 spans 15 amino acids. The CDR3: CASSYGGWSSYEQYF. CDR3 nucleotides: TGTGCCAGCAGTTACGGGGGCTGGAGCTCCTACGAGCAGTACTTC.

In this sample, this clone turned up once. The chain is built from TRBV9 and TRBJ2-7; D might be TRBD1 (6 bases). This CDR3 spans 13 amino acids. V lost 0 bases, J lost 5 bases, and 9 bases lay in between. From germline, CDR1 is SGDLS and CDR2 YYNGEE. CDR3 nucleotide sequence: TGTGCCAGCAGCGTAGCCCCAGGGGACGAGCAGTACTTC. Its translation: CASSVAPGDEQYF.

The V gene is TRBV6-5, the J gene TRBJ1-3; a weak D match, TRBD1 (5 bases). Germline CDR1 MNHEY, CDR2 SVGAGI. The CDR3 has 15 residues. V was pared by 1 base and J by 4 bases, with 11 bases between. Here the CDR3 reads CASSYLGGGGNTIYF. CDR3 in DNA: TGTGCCAGCAGTTACTTGGGGGGAGGGGGAAACACCATATATTTT.

V is TRBV7-6 and J is TRBJ1-3, with a tentative D call TRBD1 (6 bases). V lost 1 base and J lost 2, with 15 bases in between. Germline-derived CDR1 and CDR2 are SGHVS and FNYEAQ. The CDR3 runs 17 residues. The CDR3 is CASSLVEAGATGNTIYF. The CDR3 DNA reads as TGTGCCAGCAGCTTAGTGGAGGCAGGGGCTACTGGAAACACCATATATTTT. The variable domain in full, completed from reference TRBV7-6 and TRBJ1-3, reads GAGVSQSPRYKVTKRGQDVALRCDPISGHVSLYWYRQALGQGPEFLTYFNYEAQQDKSGLPNDRFSAERPEGSISTLTIQRTEQRDSAMYRCASSLVEAGATGNTIYFGEGSWLTVV.

The J gene is TRBJ2-7, the V gene TRBV28, with 7 bases aligning to TRBD1. The V gene end was trimmed by 6 bases and the J gene end by 5 bases; junction bases not matched to a gene: 10. This CDR3 comprises 14 residues. CDR1 and CDR2 (germline): MDHEN, SYDVKM. The CDR3 DNA reads TGTGCCAGCAGCTTCGACAGGGTGAGGAACGAGCAGTACTTC. This codes for CASSFDRVRNEQYF.

The chain couples TRBV9 to TRBJ2-1; possible D gene TRBD2, 6 bases. Trimming removed 4 bases at V and 15 bases at J, with 20 bases between. This CDR3 is 13 amino acids long. Germline CDR1 SGDLS, CDR2 YYNGEE. The CDR3 sequence is CASSPSSSALRFF. The CDR3 bases are TGTGCCAGCAGCCCGTCCTCTAGCGCCCTCAGGTTCTTC.

This clone has just one count. The chain combines TRBV4-3 with TRBJ2-1; 7 bases line up with TRBD1. Germline V CDR1 and CDR2: LGHNA, YSLEER. V shed 1 base, J shed 9 bases, and the junction held 12 bases outside the gene matches. The length of the CDR3 is 16 residues. The DNA of the CDR3 is TGCGCCAGCAGCCAAGGAGGGGACAGAGACTTCTCTGAGCAGTTCTTC. It is translated as CASSQGGDRDFSEQFF.

CDR3 nucleotide sequence: TGTGCCAGCTCACCACTAGATTCGGCCGGGGAGCTGTTTTTT. This gives the protein CASSPLDSAGELFF. The gene calls are TRBV18 and TRBJ2-2; no reliable D call. The CDR3 extends over 14 amino acids. Germline-derived CDR1 and CDR2 are KGHSH and LQKENI. The V end lost 1 base, the J end lost 6 bases, and 9 bases lay between the germline ends.

The chain employs TRBV5-1 and TRBJ1-2, with 12 nucleotides matching TRBD1. The germline V gene encodes CDR1 SGHRS and CDR2 YFSETQ. The V and J ends lost 5 bases and 3 bases, in that order; junction bases with no gene match: 5. CDR3 length: 15 amino acids. The chain's CDR3 is CASRDGTGGDYGYTF. The CDR3 DNA sequence: TGCGCCAGCAGGGACGGGACAGGGGGCGACTATGGCTACACCTTC.

This sequence joins TRBV5-5 and TRBJ2-1; 7 bases agree with TRBD2. The germline gives CDR1 SGHKS, CDR2 YYEKEE (reference sequence). CDR3 size: 17 residues. V shed 0 bases and J 0 bases; nucleotides not matched to a gene: 6. In DNA form, the CDR3 reads TGTGCCAGCAGCTTGGCCGGCGGGAGCCTCTCCTACAATGAGCAGTTCTTC. Translated: CASSLAGGSLSYNEQFF.

The chain couples TRBV3-1 (or the pseudogene TRBV3-2) to TRBJ1-1; 8 bases match TRBD1. V lost 6 bases, J lost 2 bases, and 8 bases stayed unmatched. The V gene's germline CDR1 is LGHDT and CDR2 YNNKEL (reference sequence). This CDR3 has 15 residues. Here the CDR3 reads CASRPNQGANTEAFF. As DNA, the CDR3 is TGTGCCAGCAGACCAAATCAGGGGGCTAACACTGAAGCTTTCTTT.